Following are 18 T cell receptor beta chains from one sample sequenced in a study of cytomegalovirus exposure and HLA in healthy donors. Amplification used 60 Vbeta primers and 13 Jbeta primers. Assay: immunoSEQ multiplex PCR; the TCRdb copy retains only in-frame clones and omits some. The data hold 110,000 to 150,000 clones, with 70% to 85% observed a single time. Sequenced input: PBMCs. The receptors stem from a man in his forties in good health and CMV-seropositive.

The chain has TRBV11-3 and TRBJ1-1; D gene ambiguous. Trimming took off 1 base at V and 5 bases at J, with 8 bases between the two ends. CDR1 and CDR2 (germline): SGHNT, YENEEA. This CDR3 comprises 13 residues. CDR3 in amino acids: CASSLGSGTEAFF. In DNA, the CDR3 is TGTGCCAGCAGCTTAGGGAGTGGGACTGAAGCTTTCTTT.

The chain links TRBV4-2 to TRBJ2-1, with 10 bases lining up with TRBD2. This CDR3 has 15 residues. Unmatched junction bases numbered 5, after V lost 2 bases and J lost 7 bases. Germline values: CDR1 LGHNA, CDR2 YNFKEQ. As DNA, the CDR3 is TGTGCCAGCAGCCAAACCCTAGCGGGGGTAAATGAGCAGTTCTTC. Residues: CASSQTLAGVNEQFF.

Comments on this clone: The junction shows a germline mismatch at one end, possibly a read error. The J gene is TRBJ1-1, the V gene TRBV7-9; D gene unclear. Germline values: CDR1 SEHNR, CDR2 FQNEAQ (reference sequence). This CDR3 comprises 14 residues. The CDR3 spells CSSSPSTGAAEAFF. The CDR3 nucleotides are TGTTCCAGCAGCCCCAGCACGGGAGCCGCTGAAGCTTTCTTT.

The J gene is TRBJ1-1, the V gene TRBV30, with D tentatively TRBD1 (6 bases). CDR1 GTSNPN and CDR2 SVGIG come from the germline V gene (reference sequence). Deletions cut 0 bases from V and 5 bases from J, with 19 bases between. The CDR3 is made up of 16 amino acids. Here the CDR3 reads CAWSVLKRGGWTEAFF. As DNA, the CDR3 is TGTGCCTGGAGTGTACTCAAAAGGGGGGGGTGGACTGAAGCTTTCTTT. The whole variable domain, filled in from reference TRBV30 and TRBJ1-1, reads SQTIHQWPATLVQPVGSPLSLECTVEGTSNPNLYWYRQAAGRGLQLLFYSVGIGQISSEVPQNLSASRPQDRQFILSSKKLLLSDSGFYLCAWSVLKRGGWTEAFFGQGTRLTVV.

The chain employs TRBV5-1 and TRBJ1-4; 7 nucleotides align to TRBD1. Germline loops: CDR1 SGHRS, CDR2 YFSETQ. This CDR3 has 14 amino acids. J was trimmed by 7 bases and V by 4 bases; bases with no gene match: 7. Here the CDR3 DNA reads TGCGCCAGCAGCCTCATGGGGGACAGTGAAAAACTGTTTTTT. Translated, it gives CASSLMGDSEKLFF.

The CDR3 region is CASSEGTGGRHTQYF. The DNA for the CDR3 is TGTGCCAGCAGTGAAGGGACAGGGGGTCGGCATACGCAGTATTTT. J is TRBJ2-3 and V is TRBV25-1; 11 bases match TRBD1. This CDR3 has 15 amino acids. The V gene end was trimmed by 2 bases and the J gene end by 7 bases; junction bases not matched to a gene: 5. Germline-derived CDR1 and CDR2 are MGHDK and SYGVNS.

The chain recombines TRBV5-1 with TRBJ2-1, with a possible D match to TRBD2 (6 bases). The ends were cut back, 4 bases at V and 0 bases at J, with 14 bases in the middle. This CDR3 has 16 residues. Germline assignment: CDR1 SGHRS and CDR2 YFSETQ. The CDR3 reads CASSPDAGNSYNEQFF. CDR3 bases: TGCGCCAGCAGCCCGGACGCGGGAAACTCCTACAATGAGCAGTTCTTC.

This clone was recorded once. This rearrangement joins TRBV11-2 to TRBJ1-1; tentative D call: TRBD1 (5 bases). The CDR3 runs to 13 residues. V gave up 1 base and J gave up 5 bases, with 8 bases separating them. Germline V lookup: CDR1 SGHAT, CDR2 FQNNGV. For the CDR3, the DNA is TGTGCCAGCAGCTTAGGGGGGAGGACTGAAGCTTTCTTT. Residues: CASSLGGRTEAFF.

V is TRBV4-1 and J is TRBJ2-7, with 7 positions matching TRBD1. V lost 2 bases to trimming and J lost 2 bases; unmatched junction nucleotides: 9. There are 16 residues in the CDR3. CDR1 and CDR2 from the germline V gene are MGHRA and YSYEKL. CDR3 coding DNA: TGCGCCAGCAGCCAACGGACAGGAGCTCTGACCTACGAGCAGTACTTC. Amino acids: CASSQRTGALTYEQYF.

The V call is TRBV7-4, the J call TRBJ2-7; D is possibly TRBD2 (5 bases). The germline gives CDR1 SGHVT, CDR2 SQSDAQ. Trimming pared 5 bases from V and 3 bases from J, leaving 20 bases between. This CDR3 is 16 amino acids long. This CDR3 reads CASSRTRGVPHYEQYF. The CDR3 bases are TGTGCCAGCAGCAGAACCCGGGGAGTCCCCCACTACGAGCAGTACTTC.

The chain has TRBV13 and TRBJ2-1; D is unresolved. The V end was cut by 5 bases, the J end by 5 bases, with 10 bases between. Germline V gene sequence: CDR1 PRHDT, CDR2 FYEKMQ (reference sequence). The CDR3 loop spans 13 amino acids. This chain's CDR3 is CASSPLRDNEQFF. DNA of the CDR3: TGTGCCAGCAGCCCCCTTCGAGACAATGAGCAGTTCTTC.

The chain recombines TRBV19 with TRBJ2-5; D is ambiguous. V dropped 3 bases and J dropped 0 bases, with 8 bases sitting between them. The germline CDR1 and CDR2 sequences are LNHDA and SQIVND (reference sequence). This CDR3 region has 14 residues. The CDR3 here is CASSMQQNQETQYF. In DNA, the CDR3 is TGTGCCAGTAGTATGCAACAGAACCAAGAGACCCAGTACTTC.

The chain employs TRBV29-1 and TRBJ1-3; perhaps TRBD1 as D (6 bases). Trimming took off 6 bases at V and 3 bases at J, with 12 bases between the two ends. Germline lookup yields CDR1 SQVTM and CDR2 ANQGSEA. The CDR3 has 13 amino acids. The CDR3 loop reads CSVIGGYGNTIYF. The DNA for the CDR3 is TGCAGCGTCATAGGGGGATATGGAAACACCATATATTTT. The variable domain in full, with the rest retrieved from reference TRBV29-1 and TRBJ1-3, is SAVISQKPSRDICQRGTSLTIQCQVDSQVTMMFWYRQQPGQSLTLIATANQGSEATYESGFVIDKFPISRPNLTFSTLTVSNMSPEDSSIYLCSVIGGYGNTIYFGEGSWLTVV.

This chain uses TRBV15 with TRBJ2-1; 7 bases match TRBD1. Per the germline V gene, CDR1 is LNHNV and CDR2 is YYDKDF (reference sequence). V lost 0 bases, J lost 7 bases, and 12 bases stayed unmatched. This CDR3 is 17 amino acids long. The CDR3 here is CATSRDSGGQFLNEQFF. DNA for the CDR3: TGTGCCACCAGCAGAGATAGTGGGGGACAGTTCCTGAATGAGCAGTTCTTC. Together with reference TRBV15 and TRBJ2-1, the CDR3 gives the full variable domain: DAMVIQNPRYQVTQFGKPVTLSCSQTLNHNVMYWYQQKSSQAPKLLFHYYDKDFNNEADTPDNFQSRRPNTSFCFLDIRSPGLGDTAMYLCATSRDSGGQFLNEQFFGPGTRLTVL.

The chain recombines TRBV5-1 with TRBJ1-5; 9 positions agree with TRBD1. Germline assignment: CDR1 SGHRS and CDR2 YFSETQ. With V trimmed by 3 bases and J by 7 bases, 8 bases remained unmatched. The CDR3 contains 15 residues. The DNA of the CDR3 is TGCGCCAGCAGCTCAACAGGGGGCGCATGGCAGCCCCAGCATTTT. Its translation: CASSSTGGAWQPQHF.

The V gene is TRBV9, the J gene TRBJ1-6, with 9 bases matching TRBD1. Germline V gene data show CDR1 as SGDLS and CDR2 as YYNGEE. The trim removed 7 bases at V and 10 bases at J, leaving 6 bases unmatched. The CDR3 contains 13 residues. CDR3 nucleotide sequence: TGTGCCAGCCAAGGACAGGGGAAATCACCCCTCCACTTT. Translating it yields CASQGQGKSPLHF.

As DNA, the CDR3 is TGCGCCAGCAGCTTGGCATTGAACACCGGGGAGCTGTTTTTT. The encoded protein is CASSLALNTGELFF. The V and J genes are TRBV5-1 and TRBJ2-2; D unresolved. Per the germline V gene, CDR1 is SGHRS and CDR2 is YFSETQ. Trimming cost V 0 bases and J 1 base, with 4 bases left between them. This CDR3 spans 14 amino acids.

The chain couples TRBV10-2 to TRBJ1-3; tentative D call: TRBD1 (6 bases). The germline V gene has CDR1 WSHSY and CDR2 SAAADI. CDR3 length: 16 residues. V lost 3 bases, J lost 4 bases, and 16 bases lay in between. CDR3 nucleotide sequence: TGCGCCAGCAGTGATGGTCGGGGGGCGGACGGAAACACCATATATTTT. Amino acid sequence: CASSDGRGADGNTIYF.